These 21 T cell receptor beta chains originate from one sample sequenced in a study of T cell changes during pregnancy in multiple sclerosis. TCRdb keeps only in-frame clones here, not all; method: immunoSEQ multiplex PCR. The table shows around 44,000 clones, with approximately 92% occurring only once. The specimen was peripheral blood. Every receptor here comes from a female donor with multiple sclerosis, enrolled in a pregnancy study.

V and J are TRBV19 and TRBJ1-5; 11 bases are a match to TRBD1. The CDR3 runs to 17 residues. Germline V CDR1 and CDR2: LNHDA, SQIVND (reference sequence). Losses at the gene ends were 5 bases for V and 1 base for J; bases not matched to a gene: 7. For the CDR3, the DNA is TGTGCCAGTAGTCCCCGGACAGGGGGCGGGAGCAATCAGCCCCAGCATTTT. Translated, it gives CASSPRTGGGSNQPQHF.

V usage is TRBV9 and J usage is TRBJ1-1, with D unclear. Trimming shortened V by 0 bases and J by 5 bases, and 8 bases separated the two germline ends. Germline CDR1 is SGDLS and CDR2 is YYNGEE. The CDR3 covers 13 residues. CDR3 in amino acids: CASSVGGETEAFF. The CDR3 nucleotides read TGTGCCAGCAGCGTAGGTGGGGAGACTGAAGCTTTCTTT.

This clone was detected once. The CDR3 loop is CASSQGLAGAYNEQFF. The CDR3 nucleotides read TGCGCCAGCAGCCAGGGTCTAGCGGGAGCGTACAATGAGCAGTTCTTC. The chain joins TRBV4-3 to TRBJ2-1; TRBD2 matches at 10 bases. Germline V gene data show CDR1 as LGHNA and CDR2 as YSLEER. J was trimmed by 4 bases and V by 3 bases; bases with no gene match: 6. This CDR3 spans 16 amino acids.

The gene calls are TRBV27 and TRBJ2-2, with 8 positions matching TRBD2. V dropped 6 bases and J dropped 6; count of bases not matched to a gene: 9. The germline V gene encodes CDR1 MNHEY and CDR2 SMNVEV (reference sequence). The CDR3 totals 15 residues. CDR3 loop: CASRLAGGPPGELFF. The CDR3 coding sequence is TGTGCCAGCAGACTTGCGGGAGGCCCTCCCGGGGAGCTGTTTTTT.

The chain employs TRBV2 and TRBJ2-5; tentatively, D is TRBD2 (6 bases). Trimming removed 8 bases from V and 2 bases from J, with 24 bases in between. The V gene's germline CDR1 is SNHLY and CDR2 FYNNEI. The CDR3 runs 17 residues. CDR3 sequence (DNA): TGTGCCAGCTCTCGAGGTAGCGGAGGGGTAAAACAAGAGACCCAGTACTTC. Encoded protein: CASSRGSGGVKQETQYF. The whole variable domain, filled in from reference TRBV2 and TRBJ2-5, reads EPEVTQTPSHQVTQMGQEVILRCVPISNHLYFYWYRQILGQKVEFLVSFYNNEISEKSEIFDDQFSVERPDGSNFTLKIRSTKLEDSAMYFCASSRGSGGVKQETQYFGPGTRLLVL.

The V and J genes are TRBV5-1 and TRBJ1-1, with D perhaps matching TRBD1 (6 bases). Germline V gene lookup returns CDR1 SGHRS and CDR2 YFSETQ. Trimming took off 3 bases at V and 2 bases at J, with 11 bases between the two ends. The CDR3 totals 14 residues. The CDR3, as DNA: TGCGCCAGCAGCTGGTGGGACATTAACACTGAAGCTTTCTTT. It yields the protein CASSWWDINTEAFF.

CDR3 region: CASIEDRSGRSIDEQFF. The CDR3 coding sequence is TGTGCCAGCATAGAAGACCGTAGCGGGAGATCAATCGATGAGCAGTTCTTC. The chain carries TRBV27 and TRBJ2-1; 9 positions match TRBD2. V trimming: 7 bases; J trimming: 8 bases; junction bases outside the gene matches: 18. CDR3 length equals 17 residues. CDR1 is MNHEY, CDR2 SMNVEV, per germline (reference sequence).

On this clone itself: Other DNA sequences in the same sample also yield this CDR3. V and J are TRBV5-1 and TRBJ2-1; 7 bases agree with TRBD1. The CDR3 is 14 amino acids. With V trimmed by 2 bases and J by 4 bases, 3 bases remained unmatched. Looked up from germline, CDR1 is SGHRS and CDR2 is YFSETQ. The chain's CDR3 is CASSLGQVYNEQFF. For the CDR3, the DNA is TGCGCCAGCAGCTTAGGACAGGTGTACAATGAGCAGTTCTTC. The whole variable domain, filled in from reference TRBV5-1 and TRBJ2-1, reads KAGVTQTPRYLIKTRGQQVTLSCSPISGHRSVSWYQQTPGQGLQFLFEYFSETQRNKGNFPGRFSGRQFSNSRSEMNVSTLELGDSALYLCASSLGQVYNEQFFGPGTRLTVL.

This clone has a single count. V gene TRBV30 combines with J gene TRBJ2-3; the match to TRBD2 covers 13 bases. The V and J ends lost 5 bases and 4 bases, in that order; junction bases with no gene match: 9. This CDR3 spans 16 amino acids. CDR1 is GTSNPN and CDR2 is SVGIG in the germline V gene (reference sequence). CDR3 in amino acids: CAWALTSGRIADTQYF. DNA for the CDR3: TGTGCCTGGGCCCTGACTAGCGGGAGGATAGCAGATACGCAGTATTTT.

V gene TRBV27 combines with J gene TRBJ2-3; D not certain. CDR1 and CDR2 (germline): MNHEY, SMNVEV (reference sequence). V lost 4 bases to trimming and J lost 6 bases, with 8 bases between them. This CDR3 has 12 amino acids. CDR3: CASSSSRDTQYF. DNA for the CDR3: TGTGCCAGCAGTTCATCTAGGGATACGCAGTATTTT.

The V and J genes are TRBV10-3 and TRBJ2-1; 10 bases map to TRBD2. Germline CDR1 ENHRY, CDR2 SYGVKD. J gave up 5 bases and V 4 bases, and 11 bases lay outside the gene matches. The CDR3 loop spans 17 amino acids. The CDR3 bases are TGTGCCATCAGTGGGAACCCTAAAGCGGGAGGGGACAATGAGCAGTTCTTC. It translates to CAISGNPKAGGDNEQFF.

This rearrangement joins TRBV10-3 to TRBJ2-2; 14 bases fit TRBD2. CDR1 is ENHRY and CDR2 is SYGVKD in the germline V gene. Trimming removed 8 bases from V and 0 bases from J; junction bases left unmatched: 8. The length of the CDR3 is 18 residues. The CDR3 nucleotides are TGTGCCATCGATGTCGGGACTAGCGGGAGTACGAACACCGGGGAGCTGTTTTTT. This gives the protein CAIDVGTSGSTNTGELFF.

The V call is TRBV5-6, the J call TRBJ1-2; D is uncertain. The germline V and J ends were trimmed by 0 bases and 8 bases, with 17 bases remaining between them. The CDR3 contains 15 residues. From germline, CDR1 is SGHDT and CDR2 YYEEEE. CDR3 protein: CASSLEGVSNEGYTF. In DNA form, the CDR3 reads TGTGCCAGCAGCTTGGAGGGAGTCAGCAATGAGGGCTACACCTTC.

About this clone: One end of the junction fails to match germline, which may point to a read error. The V call is TRBV7-7, the J call TRBJ2-7; D is unclear. This CDR3 has 13 amino acids. Germline CDR1 is SSHAT and CDR2 is FNYEAQ (reference sequence). The CDR3 protein is CASSPTLSYEQYF. The CDR3 nucleotides are TGTGCTAGCAGCCCGACTTTGTCCTACGAGCAGTACTTC.

The V and J genes are TRBV7-2 and TRBJ2-7; no reliable D call. CDR1 and CDR2 from the germline V gene are SGHTA and FQGNSA. The CDR3 is 15 residues long. Trimming pared 5 bases from V and 0 bases from J, leaving 14 bases between. This CDR3 is CASSPPGRYSYEQYF. CDR3 bases: TGTGCCAGCAGCCCCCCCGGTCGCTACTCCTACGAGCAGTACTTC.

J is TRBJ1-2 and V is TRBV7-2, with D possibly TRBD1 on 5 matching bases. Germline V lookup: CDR1 SGHTA, CDR2 FQGNSA. The CDR3 runs to 15 residues. The V end was cut by 7 bases, the J end by 5 bases, with 20 bases between. The CDR3 region is CASTILTPGPYGYTF. The DNA for the CDR3 is TGTGCCAGCACTATCCTTACTCCGGGGCCATATGGCTACACCTTC.

The rearrangement joins TRBV5-6 to TRBJ2-2, with 7 bases fitting TRBD2. The V and J ends lost 3 bases and 5 bases, in that order; junction bases with no gene match: 19. Germline V gene lookup returns CDR1 SGHDT and CDR2 YYEEEE. This CDR3 is built from 19 residues. The CDR3 nucleotides are TGTGCCAGCAGCTCGCTTGGGCGACTAGCATTGGAAAGGACCGGGGAGCTGTTTTTT. Amino acid sequence: CASSSLGRLALERTGELFF.

The J gene is TRBJ2-7, the V gene TRBV18, with 7 bases matching TRBD1. The CDR3 is 15 amino acids. With 6 bases clipped from V and 0 bases from J, the junction kept 8 bases outside the gene matches. CDR1 and CDR2 from the germline V gene are KGHSH and LQKENI. CDR3 in amino acids: CASSPDRLSSYEQYF. The DNA of the CDR3 is TGTGCCAGCTCGCCGGACAGGCTGAGCTCCTACGAGCAGTACTTC.

This clone showed up just once. This rearrangement joins TRBV11-2 to TRBJ2-1, with D unclear. Germline V gene lookup returns CDR1 SGHAT and CDR2 FQNNGV. V was clipped by 2 bases and J by 7 bases, with 3 bases between them. The CDR3 contains 11 residues. The CDR3 protein is CASSLINEQFF. In nucleotides, the CDR3 is TGTGCCAGCAGCTTAATAAATGAGCAGTTCTTC.

CDR3 protein: CASSFKQEGNWEKLFF. CDR3 coding DNA: TGTGCCAGCAGCTTTAAACAGGAGGGGAATTGGGAAAAACTGTTTTTT. The chain employs TRBV5-5 and TRBJ1-4; possible D gene TRBD1, 5 bases. Trimming cost V 2 bases and J 8 bases, with 19 bases left between them. There are 16 residues in the CDR3. Per the germline V gene, CDR1 is SGHKS and CDR2 is YYEKEE (reference sequence).

This clone came up once. V is TRBV5-6 and J is TRBJ2-3; perhaps TRBD1 as D (6 bases). In germline, CDR1 is SGHDT, CDR2 YYEEEE. V lost 2 bases and J lost 7, with 17 bases in between. This CDR3 spans 15 amino acids. CDR3 region: CASSLYRALNNTQYF. The DNA of the CDR3 is TGTGCCAGCAGCTTATACAGGGCATTAAATAATACGCAGTATTTT.